The rows below give T cell receptor beta chains drawn from one sample of a study of CD8 T cells in ankylosing spondylitis. TCRdb reprocessed the 5' RACE reads with MiXCR, giving one entry per CDR3 protein. The sample yields 84,000 or so distinct CDR3 sequences, around 30% seen once. The sequenced sample consisted of blood, either unsorted or a sorted T cell fraction (not recorded which). The receptor set was obtained from a male donor with ankylosing spondylitis or in good health (not recorded which). Each CDR3 is given with its conserved first and last residue. The D gene is left open where the match is weak. A clone size is listed for some rows: how often the clone was seen (once, few, many), or a class if it is expanded.

>.|14|TRBJ1-1|few|TRBV18
TGTGCCAGCTCTCCTCAGGGAGTGAACACTGAAGCTTTCTTT
CASSPQGVNTEAFF
>.|15|TRBJ2-7|few|TRBV20-1
TGCAGTGCTAGTCAGTTGGGAGGGGACATCTACGAGCAGTACTTC
CSASQLGGDIYEQYF
>.|15|TRBJ1-1|.|TRBV11-3
TGTGCCAGCAGCCGATCCGGGACGGAGAACACTGAAGCTTTCTTT
CASSRSGTENTEAFF
>.|12|TRBJ2-5|.|TRBV3-1
TGTGCCAGCGGACGGATTCAAGAGACCCAGTACTTC
CASGRIQETQYF
>.|11|TRBJ2-1|few|TRBV7-2
TGTGCCAGCAGCTCGCGATTGGAGCAGTTCTTC
CASSSRLEQFF
>.|14|TRBJ2-3|many|TRBV20-1
TGCAGTGCGGTAGGGGTAGTTAGCACAGATACGCAGTATTTT
CSAVGVVSTDTQYF
>.|15|TRBJ2-1|few|TRBV5-1
TGCGCCAGCAGCCCCGACACCCTTGCCCAAAGGGAGCAGTTCTTC
CASSPDTLAQREQFF
>TRBD1|14|TRBJ1-1|.|TRBV3-1
TGTGCCAGTAGGTTGGACAGGGGGCGAGAGGAAGCTTTCTTT
CASRLDRGREEAFF
>.|16|TRBJ1-1|.|TRBV28
TGTGCCAGCAGTTTATTACCAACGGGGGGCAGCCATGAAGCTTTCTTT
CASSLLPTGGSHEAFF
>.|14|TRBJ1-3|.|TRBV20-1
TGCAGTGCTAGCAACAGTCGTCCTGGAAACACCATATATTTT
CSASNSRPGNTIYF
>TRBD2|13|TRBJ2-5|few|TRBV20-1
TGCAGTTTCTTAGCGGGGGGGCACGAGACCCAGTACTTC
CSFLAGGHETQYF
>TRBD1|15|TRBJ1-4|many|TRBV20-1
TGCAGTGCTAGGAGCACCGGGACAGGACACGAAAAACTGTTTTTT
CSARSTGTGHEKLFF
>.|12|TRBJ1-1|many|TRBV5-1
TGCGCCAGCAGCTCAGAGACACGTGAAGCTTTCTTT
CASSSETREAFF
>.|14|TRBJ1-6|many|TRBV5-1
TGCGCCAGCAGCTCGGCAGCTGATAATTCACCCCTCCACTTT
CASSSAADNSPLHF
>TRBD2|15|TRBJ2-7|few|TRBV20-1
TGCAGTGCTAGAGATTCAGGACTAGCGGCCTACGAGCAGTACTTC
CSARDSGLAAYEQYF
>.|15|TRBJ2-3|.|TRBV4-1
TGCGCCAGCACCCTAAGAGGGATTCGGGGTGATACGCAGTATTTT
CASTLRGIRGDTQYF
>.|9|TRBJ2-2|.|TRBV28
TGTGCCAGCGGCCGGGAACTGTTTTTT
CASGRELFF
>.|15|TRBJ1-1|.|TRBV20-1
TGCAGTGCTAGAGATTTAGTGGGGGAAGTCACTGAAGCTTTCTTT
CSARDLVGEVTEAFF
>.|18|TRBJ2-2|few|TRBV11-2
TGTGCCAGCAGCTGGTGGGGGGATAGGACAGCTGCCAACTTGGAGCTGTTTTTT
CASSWWGDRTAANLELFF
>.|13|TRBJ2-3|.|TRBV20-1
TGCAGTGCTACTAGGGATGGACCAGATACGCAGTATTTT
CSATRDGPDTQYF
>TRBD2|16|TRBJ2-1|.|TRBV28
TGTGCCAGCAATGACTCCGGGACTAGCGGGAAGAATGAGCAGTTCTTC
CASNDSGTSGKNEQFF
>.|15|TRBJ1-2|.|TRBV10-3
TGTGCCATCAGTGAGTCAGGGCGAGGCGGCTATGGCTACACCTTC
CAISESGRGGYGYTF